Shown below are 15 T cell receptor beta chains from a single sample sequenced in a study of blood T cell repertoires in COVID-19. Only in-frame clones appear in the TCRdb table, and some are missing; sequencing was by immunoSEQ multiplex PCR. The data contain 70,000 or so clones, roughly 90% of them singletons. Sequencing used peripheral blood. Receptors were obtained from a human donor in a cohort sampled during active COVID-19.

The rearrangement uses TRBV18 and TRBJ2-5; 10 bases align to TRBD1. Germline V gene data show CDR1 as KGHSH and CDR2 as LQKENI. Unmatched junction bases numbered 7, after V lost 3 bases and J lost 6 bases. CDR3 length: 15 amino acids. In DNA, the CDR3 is TGTGCCAGCTCACCCCGAGGGACAGGGGAACAGACCCAGTACTTC. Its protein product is CASSPRGTGEQTQYF.

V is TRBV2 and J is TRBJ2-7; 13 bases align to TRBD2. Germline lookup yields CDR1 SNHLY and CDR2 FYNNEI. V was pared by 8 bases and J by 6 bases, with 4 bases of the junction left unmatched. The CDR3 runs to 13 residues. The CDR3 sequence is CASPTSGRGEQYF. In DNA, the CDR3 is TGTGCCAGCCCCACTAGCGGGAGGGGCGAGCAGTACTTC.

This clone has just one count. The CDR3: CSVVGDRGIEQYF. The CDR3 nucleotides are TGCAGCGTTGTTGGGGACAGGGGTATCGAGCAGTACTTC. The V and J genes are TRBV29-1 and TRBJ2-7, with TRBD1 matching over 10 bases. CDR3 size: 13 residues. Germline trimming cut 4 bases from V and 6 bases from J; bases unmatched to any gene: 6. The germline V gene encodes CDR1 SQVTM and CDR2 ANQGSEA.

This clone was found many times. The CDR3 region is CASGGQGPTGANVLTF. CDR3 DNA sequence: TGTGCCAGCGGAGGACAGGGGCCCACTGGGGCCAACGTCCTGACTTTC. The chain is built from TRBV6-6 and TRBJ2-6, with TRBD1 matching over 9 bases. Trimming took 8 bases from V and 2 from J; bases not matched to a gene: 7. Germline CDR1 and CDR2: MNHNY and SVGAGI (reference sequence). This CDR3 contains 16 residues.

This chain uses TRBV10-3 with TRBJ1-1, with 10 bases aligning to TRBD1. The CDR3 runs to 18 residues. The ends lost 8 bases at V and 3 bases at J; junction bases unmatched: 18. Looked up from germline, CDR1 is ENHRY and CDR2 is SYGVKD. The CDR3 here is CAISGLGQGGVADTEAFF. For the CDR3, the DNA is TGTGCCATCTCCGGCCTCGGACAGGGGGGCGTGGCGGACACTGAAGCTTTCTTT.

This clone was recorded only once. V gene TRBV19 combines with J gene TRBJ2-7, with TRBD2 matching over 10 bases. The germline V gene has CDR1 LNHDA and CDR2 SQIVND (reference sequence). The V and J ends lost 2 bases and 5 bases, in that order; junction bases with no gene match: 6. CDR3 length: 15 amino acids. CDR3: CASSISLAGVHEQYF. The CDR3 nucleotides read TGTGCCAGTAGTATAAGCCTAGCGGGAGTCCACGAGCAGTACTTC. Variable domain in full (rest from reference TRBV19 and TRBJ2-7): DGGITQSPKYLFRKEGQNVTLSCEQNLNHDAMYWYRQDPGQGLRLIYYSQIVNDFQKGDIAEGYSVSREKKESFPLTVTSAQKNPTAFYLCASSISLAGVHEQYFGPGTRLTVT.

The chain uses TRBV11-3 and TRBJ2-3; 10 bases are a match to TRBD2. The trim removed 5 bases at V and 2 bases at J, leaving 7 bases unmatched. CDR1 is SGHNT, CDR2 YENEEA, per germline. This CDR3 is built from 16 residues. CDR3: CASSVGLAAFTDTQYF. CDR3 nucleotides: TGTGCCAGCAGCGTTGGACTAGCGGCCTTCACAGATACGCAGTATTTT.

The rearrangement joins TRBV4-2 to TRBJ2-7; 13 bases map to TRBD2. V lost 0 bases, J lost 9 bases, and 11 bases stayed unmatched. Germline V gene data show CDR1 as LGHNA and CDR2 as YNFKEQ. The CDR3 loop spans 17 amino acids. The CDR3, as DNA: TGTGCCAGCAGCCAAGACCTCTGGACTAGCGGGAGAGGTTGGCAGTACTTC. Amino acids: CASSQDLWTSGRGWQYF.

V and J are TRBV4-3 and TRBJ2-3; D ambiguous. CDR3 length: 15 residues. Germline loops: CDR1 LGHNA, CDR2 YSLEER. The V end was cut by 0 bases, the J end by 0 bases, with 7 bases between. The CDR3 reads CASSQDAGSTDTQYF. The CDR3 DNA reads TGCGCCAGCAGCCAAGATGCAGGAAGCACAGATACGCAGTATTTT.

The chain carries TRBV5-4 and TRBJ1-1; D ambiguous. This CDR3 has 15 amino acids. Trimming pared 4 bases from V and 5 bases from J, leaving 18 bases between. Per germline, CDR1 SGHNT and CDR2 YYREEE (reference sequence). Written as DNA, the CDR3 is TGTGCCAGCAGCCCCCTTGGTGAGGCGAGGACTGAAGCTTTCTTT. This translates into CASSPLGEARTEAFF. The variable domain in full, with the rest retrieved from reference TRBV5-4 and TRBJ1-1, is ETGVTQSPTHLIKTRGQQVTLRCSSQSGHNTVSWYQQALGQGPQFIFQYYREEENGRGNFPPRFSGLQFPNYSSELNVNALELDDSALYLCASSPLGEARTEAFFGQGTRLTVV.

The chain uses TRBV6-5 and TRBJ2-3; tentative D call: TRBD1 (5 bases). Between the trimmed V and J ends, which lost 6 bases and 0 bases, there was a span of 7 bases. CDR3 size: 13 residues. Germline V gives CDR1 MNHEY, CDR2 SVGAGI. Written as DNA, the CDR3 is TGTGCCAGCAGGCAGGGCAGCACAGATACGCAGTATTTT. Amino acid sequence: CASRQGSTDTQYF.

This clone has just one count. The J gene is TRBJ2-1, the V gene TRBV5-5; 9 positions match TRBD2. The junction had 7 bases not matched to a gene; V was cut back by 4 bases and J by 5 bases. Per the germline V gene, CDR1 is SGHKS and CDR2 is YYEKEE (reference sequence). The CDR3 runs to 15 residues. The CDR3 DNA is TGTGCCAGCAGCCCCCGACTAGCGGAAAACAATGAGCAGTTCTTC. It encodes CASSPRLAENNEQFF. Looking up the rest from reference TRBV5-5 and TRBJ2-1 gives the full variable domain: DAGVTQSPTHLIKTRGQQVTLRCSPISGHKSVSWYQQVLGQGPQFIFQYYEKEERGRGNFPDRFSARQFPNYSSELNVNALLLGDSALYLCASSPRLAENNEQFFGPGTRLTVL.

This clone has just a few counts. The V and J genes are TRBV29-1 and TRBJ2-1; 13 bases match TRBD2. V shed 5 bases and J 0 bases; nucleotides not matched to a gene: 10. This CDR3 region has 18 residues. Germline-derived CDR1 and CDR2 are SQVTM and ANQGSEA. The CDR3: CSVKAGLAGITSYNEQFF. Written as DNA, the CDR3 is TGCAGCGTTAAGGCGGGACTAGCGGGAATCACCTCCTACAATGAGCAGTTCTTC.

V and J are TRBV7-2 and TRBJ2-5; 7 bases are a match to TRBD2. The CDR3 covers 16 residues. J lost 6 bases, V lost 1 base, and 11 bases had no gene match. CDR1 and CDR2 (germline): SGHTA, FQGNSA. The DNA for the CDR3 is TGTGCCAGCAGCTTAGGGGCGGGACTATTTAGGCAGACCCAGTACTTC. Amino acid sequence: CASSLGAGLFRQTQYF.

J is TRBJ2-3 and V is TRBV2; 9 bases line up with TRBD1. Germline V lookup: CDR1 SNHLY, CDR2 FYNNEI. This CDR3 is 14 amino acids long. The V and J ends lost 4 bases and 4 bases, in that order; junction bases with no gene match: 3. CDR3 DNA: TGTGCCAGCAGTGGAGACAGGGGGGCAGATACGCAGTATTTT. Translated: CASSGDRGADTQYF.